The entry that follows covers one T cell receptor (beta chain) sequence. V gave up 4 bases and J gave up 6 bases; unmatched junction bases: 6. In germline, CDR1 is SGHVS, CDR2 FQNEAQ. The CDR3 spans 14 residues. The source of the sample is a study of shared clonotypes between healthy human individuals. Assay used: immunoSEQ multiplex PCR; TCRdb lists only in-frame clones, some missing. The table includes 600,000 to 750,000 clones, 55% to 75% detected once. Source material: memory CD4+ T cells sorted from blood. The subset is: CD45RA-negative fraction. The chain is built from TRBV7-8 and TRBJ2-5; 9 positions agree with TRBD1. The source of this sequence is a woman aged 25 to 39 in good health. DNA of the CDR3: TGTGCCAGCAGCTCCTCGGGACAGGGAAAGACCCAGTACTTC. It is translated as CASSSSGQGKTQYF.